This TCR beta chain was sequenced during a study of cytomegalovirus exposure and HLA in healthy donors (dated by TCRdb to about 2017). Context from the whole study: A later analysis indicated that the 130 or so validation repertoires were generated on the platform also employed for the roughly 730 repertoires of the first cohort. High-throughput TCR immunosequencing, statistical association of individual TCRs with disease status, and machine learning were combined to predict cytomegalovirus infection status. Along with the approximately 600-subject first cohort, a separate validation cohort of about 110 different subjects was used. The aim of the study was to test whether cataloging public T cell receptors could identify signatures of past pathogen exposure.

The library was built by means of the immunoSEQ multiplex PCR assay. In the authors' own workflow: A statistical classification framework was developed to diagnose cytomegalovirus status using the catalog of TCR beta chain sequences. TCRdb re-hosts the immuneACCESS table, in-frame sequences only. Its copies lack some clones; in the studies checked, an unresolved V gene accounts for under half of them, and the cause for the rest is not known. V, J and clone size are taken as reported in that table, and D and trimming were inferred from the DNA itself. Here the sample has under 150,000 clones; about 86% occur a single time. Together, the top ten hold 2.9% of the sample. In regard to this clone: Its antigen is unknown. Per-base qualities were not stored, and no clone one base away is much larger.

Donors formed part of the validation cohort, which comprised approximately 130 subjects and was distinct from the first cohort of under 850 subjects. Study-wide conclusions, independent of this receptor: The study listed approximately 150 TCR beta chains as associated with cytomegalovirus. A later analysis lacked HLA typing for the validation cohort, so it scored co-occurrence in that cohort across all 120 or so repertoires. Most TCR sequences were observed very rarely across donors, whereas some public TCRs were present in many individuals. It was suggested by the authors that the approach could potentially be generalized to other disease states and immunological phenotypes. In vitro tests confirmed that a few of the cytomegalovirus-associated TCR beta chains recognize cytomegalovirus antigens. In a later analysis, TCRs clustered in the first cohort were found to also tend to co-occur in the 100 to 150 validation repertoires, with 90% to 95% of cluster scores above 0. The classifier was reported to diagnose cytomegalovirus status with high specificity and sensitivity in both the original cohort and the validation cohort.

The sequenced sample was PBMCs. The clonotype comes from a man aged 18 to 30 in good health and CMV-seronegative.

In nucleotide form, the sequence is TGTGCCAGCAGTGATACCGGTAGAGAGACCCAGTACTTC. Translated, it gives CASSDTGRETQYF. The receptor chain draws on TRBV2 and TRBJ2-5, with no confident D gene call. The CDR3 numbers 13 residues from cysteine through phenylalanine. The entry retains the CDR3 DNA only, 39 bases that are in frame from base 1. The junction carries 9 bases between V and J, which are trimmed by 3 bases and 4 bases respectively. CDR1 and CDR2 were assigned from the germline V gene as SNHLY and FYNNEI. The full variable domain, completed from the reference TRBV2 and TRBJ2-5 proteins outside the CDR3, reads EPEVTQTPSHQVTQMGQEVILRCVPISNHLYFYWYRQILGQKVEFLVSFYNNEISEKSEIFDDQFSVERPDGSNFTLKIRSTKLEDSAMYFCASSDTGRETQYFGPGTRLLVL.